This TCR beta chain derives from a study of blood T cells in healthy people across ages. Unmatched junction bases numbered 15, after V lost 6 bases and J lost 4 bases. The CDR3 runs to 16 residues. In germline, CDR1 is SGHRS, CDR2 YFSETQ. Together with a sample-barcoded 5' primer, a J-beta primer mix was included in a second PCR lasting about 7 to 12 cycles. In TCRdb, the 5' RACE reads were re-called with MiXCR into one record per CDR3 protein. The top ten hold about 11% of the sample, which has roughly 1.7 million distinct CDR3 sequences, about 32% seen once. The chain combines TRBV5-1 with TRBJ2-5; 7 bases agree with TRBD1. Material: blood. This clonotype was obtained from a woman aged 30 to 39 in good health. The CDR3 reads CASTRGPPGQRETQYF. The DNA of the CDR3 is TGCGCCAGCACCCGGGGTCCCCCGGGACAGAGAGAGACCCAGTACTTC.